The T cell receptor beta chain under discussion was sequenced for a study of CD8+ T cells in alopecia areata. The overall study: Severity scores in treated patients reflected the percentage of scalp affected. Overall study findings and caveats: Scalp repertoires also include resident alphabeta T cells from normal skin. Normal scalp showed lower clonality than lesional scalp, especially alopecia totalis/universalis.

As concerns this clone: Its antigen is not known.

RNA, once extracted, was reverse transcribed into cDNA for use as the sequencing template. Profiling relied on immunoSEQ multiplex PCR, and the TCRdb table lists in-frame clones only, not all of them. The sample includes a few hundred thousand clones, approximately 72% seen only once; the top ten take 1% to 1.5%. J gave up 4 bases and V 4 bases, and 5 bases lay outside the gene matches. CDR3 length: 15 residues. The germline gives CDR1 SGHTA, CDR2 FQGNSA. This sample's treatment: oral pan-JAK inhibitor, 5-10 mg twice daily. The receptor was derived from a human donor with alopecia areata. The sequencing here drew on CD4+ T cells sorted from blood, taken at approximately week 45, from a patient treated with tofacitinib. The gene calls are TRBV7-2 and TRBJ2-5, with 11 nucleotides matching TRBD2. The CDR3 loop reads CASSYSGGAGETQYF. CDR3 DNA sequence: TGTGCCAGCAGCTATAGCGGGGGGGCGGGAGAGACCCAGTACTTC. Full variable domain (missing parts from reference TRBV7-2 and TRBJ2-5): GAGVSQSPSNKVTEKGKDVELRCDPISGHTALYWYRQSLGQGLEFLIYFQGNSAPDKSGLPSDRFSAERTGGSVSTLTIQRTQQEDSAVYLCASSYSGGAGETQYFGPGTRLLVL.